This T cell receptor beta chain was documented in a study of T cells in Graves' hyperthyroidism and ophthalmopathy. Recently diagnosed hyperthyroidism of less than 2 months' duration affected patients aged 18 to 65. The study, taken as a whole, reports: Ophthalmopathy was distinguished from stable hyperthyroidism by 13 V-J signatures. Among clonotypes expanded in thyroid above 0.001, most were also found in blood.

This clonotype was seen at least ten times. Its antigen is not known. V lost 1 base, J lost 5 bases, and 12 bases lay in between. Germline CDR1 MNHEY, CDR2 SMNVEV (reference sequence). There are 15 residues in the CDR3. Researchers amplified the TCR beta CDR3 regions from RNA transcripts. HTBI primers were employed in a first-round RT-PCR of the TCR CDR3. TCRdb reprocessed the multiplex PCR reads with MiXCR, giving one entry per CDR3 protein. This table has hundreds of thousands of distinct CDR3 sequences, about 15% appearing once. V gene TRBV27 combines with J gene TRBJ2-1; perhaps D is TRBD1 or TRBD2 (5 bases each). Specimen: blood. The sequence was collected from a woman aged 18 to 35 with Graves' hyperthyroidism. The CDR3 here is CASSLWGSGNNEQFF. In DNA form, the CDR3 reads TGTGCCAGCAGTTTATGGGGGAGTGGAAACAATGAGCAGTTCTTC.